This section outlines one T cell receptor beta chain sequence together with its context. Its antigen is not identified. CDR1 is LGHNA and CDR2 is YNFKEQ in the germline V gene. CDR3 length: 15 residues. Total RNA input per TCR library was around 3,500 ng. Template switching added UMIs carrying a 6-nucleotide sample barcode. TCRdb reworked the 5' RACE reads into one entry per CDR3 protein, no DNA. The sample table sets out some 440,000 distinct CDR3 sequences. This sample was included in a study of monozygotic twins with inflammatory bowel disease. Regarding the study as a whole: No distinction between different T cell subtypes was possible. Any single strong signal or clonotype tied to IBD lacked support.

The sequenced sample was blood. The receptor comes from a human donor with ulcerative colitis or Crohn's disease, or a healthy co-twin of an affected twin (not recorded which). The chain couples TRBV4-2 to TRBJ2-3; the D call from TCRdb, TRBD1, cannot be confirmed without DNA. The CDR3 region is CASSRTDDLTDTQYF.